This T cell receptor beta chain was obtained from a study of T cell changes during pregnancy in multiple sclerosis. The CDR3 is made up of 18 amino acids. Germline loops: CDR1 ENHRY, CDR2 SYGVKD. V lost 4 bases to trimming and J lost 15 bases; unmatched junction nucleotides: 18. Some clones are missing from TCRdb's copy, which holds only in-frame ones; the method was immunoSEQ multiplex PCR. The table includes 95,000 to 100,000 clones, about 91% detected once. The rearrangement uses TRBV10-3 and TRBJ2-1; 16 bases are a match to TRBD2. This specimen consisted of peripheral blood, obtained in the second trimester of pregnancy. This sequence originates from a female donor with multiple sclerosis, enrolled in a pregnancy study. The CDR3 coding sequence is TGTGCCATCAGTGCTGGACCTTCGCGGGGGACTAGCGGGAGGGCTCTGTTCTTC. Its translation is CAISAGPSRGTSGRALFF.